Following are 30 T cell receptor beta chains from one sample sequenced in a study of blood T cell repertoires in COVID-19. The repertoire was sequenced with immunoSEQ multiplex PCR; TCRdb's copy has only in-frame clones and lacks some. The sample has over 250,000 clones, under 90% seen once. The material sequenced was PBMCs or T cells enriched from blood (not recorded which). The receptors here all came from a woman in her fifties or sixties who had recovered from COVID-19.

The chain has TRBV2 and TRBJ2-7; TRBD1 agrees at 9 bases. The germline V gene has CDR1 SNHLY and CDR2 FYNNEI. This CDR3 has 14 amino acids. V shed 3 bases, J shed 3 bases, and the junction held 3 bases outside the gene matches. CDR3 DNA: TGTGCCAGCAGTGACGGGACAGGGTTCTACGAGCAGTACTTC. It codes for CASSDGTGFYEQYF. Supplemented by reference TRBV2 and TRBJ2-7, the full variable domain reads EPEVTQTPSHQVTQMGQEVILRCVPISNHLYFYWYRQILGQKVEFLVSFYNNEISEKSEIFDDQFSVERPDGSNFTLKIRSTKLEDSAMYFCASSDGTGFYEQYFGPGTRLTVT.

J is TRBJ1-1 and V is TRBV7-6; 8 nucleotides match TRBD1. V shed 1 base and J 5 bases; nucleotides not matched to a gene: 9. Germline values: CDR1 SGHVS, CDR2 FNYEAQ. The CDR3 runs 16 residues. CDR3 sequence reads: CASSLDMGTGGTEAFF. The CDR3 nucleotides are TGTGCCAGCAGCTTAGATATGGGGACAGGAGGAACTGAAGCTTTCTTT.

V is TRBV28 and J is TRBJ2-7; TRBD1 matches 7 bases. Per the germline V gene, CDR1 is MDHEN and CDR2 is SYDVKM. J lost 4 bases, V lost 6 bases, and 3 bases had no gene match. This CDR3 is 12 amino acids long. The CDR3 nucleotides read TGTGCCAGCAGGACAGGGTTGTACGAGCAGTACTTC. It codes for CASRTGLYEQYF.

The chain has TRBV7-8 and TRBJ2-1; TRBD2 matches at 7 bases. This CDR3 is built from 15 residues. The junction had 10 bases not matched to a gene; V was cut back by 2 bases and J by 9 bases. Per germline, CDR1 SGHVS and CDR2 FQNEAQ. Here the CDR3 DNA reads TGTGCCAGCAGCTTATCTGGCGGGAGAGTTAGTGAGCAGTTCTTC. This translates into CASSLSGGRVSEQFF.

This clone was counted once. The rearrangement joins TRBV2 to TRBJ1-2; D unresolved. CDR3 length: 14 residues. Germline lookup yields CDR1 SNHLY and CDR2 FYNNEI. V was pared by 7 bases and J by 2 bases, with 14 bases between. The chain's CDR3 is CASTPLKENYGYTF. The DNA for the CDR3 is TGTGCCAGCACTCCTCTTAAGGAGAACTATGGCTACACCTTC. The full variable domain, in which reference TRBV2 and TRBJ1-2 provide the parts outside the CDR3, is EPEVTQTPSHQVTQMGQEVILRCVPISNHLYFYWYRQILGQKVEFLVSFYNNEISEKSEIFDDQFSVERPDGSNFTLKIRSTKLEDSAMYFCASTPLKENYGYTFGSGTRLTVV.

This chain links TRBV9 with TRBJ2-7; 8 nucleotides agree with TRBD2. Looked up from germline, CDR1 is SGDLS and CDR2 is YYNGEE. The CDR3 contains 17 residues. The junction had 11 bases not matched to a gene; V was cut back by 0 bases and J by 3 bases. The CDR3 DNA is TGTGCCAGCAGCGTAGATTTCCCGGGGGGGGCGAACTACGAGCAGTACTTC. Residues: CASSVDFPGGANYEQYF.

This chain joins TRBV18 and TRBJ2-3, with 11 bases matching TRBD2. The V and J ends lost 8 bases and 2 bases, in that order; junction bases with no gene match: 9. CDR1 KGHSH and CDR2 LQKENI come from the germline V gene. This CDR3 region has 16 residues. CDR3 region: CASPTSGGLNTDTQYF. The DNA of the CDR3 is TGTGCCAGCCCAACTAGCGGGGGCCTAAACACAGATACGCAGTATTTT. Combining the CDR3 with reference TRBV18 and TRBJ2-3 gives the whole variable domain NAGVMQNPRHLVRRRGQEARLRCSPMKGHSHVYWYRQLPEEGLKFMVYLQKENIIDESGMPKERFSAEFPKEGPSILRIQQVVRGDSAAYFCASPTSGGLNTDTQYFGPGTRLTVL.

V is TRBV19 and J is TRBJ2-7; the match to TRBD1 covers 9 bases. Germline V gene sequence: CDR1 LNHDA, CDR2 SQIVND (reference sequence). V was clipped by 7 bases and J by 3 bases; unmatched bases: 7. The CDR3 sequence is 14 residues long. For the CDR3, the DNA is TGTGCCAGTACTCCTACGGACAGGGGCTACGAGCAGTACTTC. Its translation is CASTPTDRGYEQYF.

The V call is TRBV4-2, the J call TRBJ2-7; TRBD2 is a possible D gene (7 bases). This CDR3 is built from 17 residues. V shed 1 base and J shed 0 bases, with 16 bases lying between them. Germline assignment: CDR1 LGHNA and CDR2 YNFKEQ. The CDR3 DNA is TGTGCCAGCAGCCAAGCTTCGAGGGGGGGTTTCTCCTACGAGCAGTACTTC. Its protein is CASSQASRGGFSYEQYF.

The gene calls are TRBV2 and TRBJ1-5; D is unclear. Per the germline V gene, CDR1 is SNHLY and CDR2 is FYNNEI. V was clipped by 6 bases and J by 0 bases, with 12 bases between them. This CDR3 is 15 amino acids long. In DNA, the CDR3 is TGTGCCAGCAGAGACGGAGAATATAGCAATCAGCCCCAGCATTTT. This sequence encodes CASRDGEYSNQPQHF.

As for this clone: The sample holds other DNA sequences that translate to the same CDR3. The V and J genes are TRBV7-2 and TRBJ1-5; D not certain. CDR1 and CDR2 from the germline V gene are SGHTA and FQGNSA. This CDR3 is 14 amino acids long. The ends were cut back, 1 base at V and 4 bases at J, with 8 bases in the middle. CDR3 DNA: TGTGCCAGCAGCTTAGAGGGCGGGAATCAGCCCCAGCATTTT. This encodes CASSLEGGNQPQHF. Full variable domain (outside the CDR3, taken from reference TRBV7-2 and TRBJ1-5): GAGVSQSPSNKVTEKGKDVELRCDPISGHTALYWYRQSLGQGLEFLIYFQGNSAPDKSGLPSDRFSAERTGGSVSTLTIQRTQQEDSAVYLCASSLEGGNQPQHFGDGTRLSIL.

The chain uses TRBV6-4 and TRBJ1-2; D might be TRBD1 (6 bases). The germline V and J ends were trimmed by 4 bases and 7 bases, with 19 bases remaining between them. The V gene's germline CDR1 is MRHNA and CDR2 SNTAGT. The CDR3 is 15 residues long. The CDR3 DNA sequence: TGTGCCAGCAGTGCCCAGGGGCAGCCCCTATCTGGCTACACCTTC. Translated: CASSAQGQPLSGYTF.

V gene TRBV28 combines with J gene TRBJ2-3, with D unresolved. Trimming removed 5 bases at V and 6 bases at J, with 15 bases between. The CDR3 consists of 14 residues. Germline V lookup: CDR1 MDHEN, CDR2 SYDVKM. CDR3 protein: CASSPVAGEDTQYF. In nucleotides, the CDR3 is TGTGCCAGCAGTCCAGTAGCTGGAGAGGATACGCAGTATTTT.

V is TRBV11-2 and J is TRBJ2-2, with 8 positions matching TRBD1. V lost 4 bases, J lost 4 bases, and 5 bases stayed unmatched. Germline assignment: CDR1 SGHAT and CDR2 FQNNGV. The CDR3 is 15 amino acids. CDR3 region: CASSSTTGATGELFF. The CDR3 DNA reads as TGTGCCAGCAGCTCTACGACAGGGGCCACCGGGGAGCTGTTTTTT.

This clone has just one count. This chain uses TRBV7-9 with TRBJ1-5; tentative D call: TRBD1 (5 bases). The CDR3 is made up of 14 amino acids. The germline V gene encodes CDR1 SEHNR and CDR2 FQNEAQ (reference sequence). Trimming pared 5 bases from V and 7 bases from J, leaving 15 bases between. The CDR3 DNA follows: TGTGCCAGCAGCGCCACGGGGGTGGGACAGCCCCAGCATTTT. This translates into CASSATGVGQPQHF.

The chain couples TRBV27 to TRBJ2-1; 13 bases align to TRBD2. V trimming: 5 bases; J trimming: 2 bases; junction bases outside the gene matches: 6. Germline CDR1 is MNHEY and CDR2 is SMNVEV (reference sequence). This CDR3 is built from 17 residues. The CDR3 DNA follows: TGTGCCAGCAGTGGGTGGACTAGCGGGAGCCCCTACAATGAGCAGTTCTTC. This gives the protein CASSGWTSGSPYNEQFF.

Ten or more counts support this clone. The rearrangement links TRBV5-4 to TRBJ2-7, with 8 bases identical to TRBD2. The CDR3 covers 14 residues. Per germline, CDR1 SGHNT and CDR2 YYREEE (reference sequence). J gave up 2 bases and V 4 bases, and 5 bases lay outside the gene matches. The CDR3 loop reads CASSPGTRPYEQYF. Here the CDR3 DNA reads TGTGCCAGCAGCCCCGGGACTAGACCCTACGAGCAGTACTTC. Complete variable domain (other parts from reference TRBV5-4 and TRBJ2-7): ETGVTQSPTHLIKTRGQQVTLRCSSQSGHNTVSWYQQALGQGPQFIFQYYREEENGRGNFPPRFSGLQFPNYSSELNVNALELDDSALYLCASSPGTRPYEQYFGPGTRLTVT.

The chain joins TRBV2 to TRBJ1-4, with TRBD1 as a possible D gene (6 bases). CDR1 SNHLY and CDR2 FYNNEI come from the germline V gene. V lost 8 bases and J 3 bases, leaving 10 bases between the germline ends. CDR3 length equals 13 residues. The CDR3 nucleotides read TGTGCCAGCTCGGACAGAGCTAATGAAAAACTGTTTTTT. This codes for CASSDRANEKLFF.

The rearrangement joins TRBV28 to TRBJ1-3; D call uncertain. The CDR3 runs 13 residues. The germline gives CDR1 MDHEN, CDR2 SYDVKM. V lost 10 bases to trimming and J lost 0 bases, with 10 bases between them. CDR3 sequence reads: CAILQSSGNTIYF. CDR3 in DNA: TGTGCCATCTTACAGAGCTCTGGAAACACCATATATTTT.

About this clone itself: The identical CDR3 is also encoded by other nucleotide sequences in the sample. J is TRBJ2-7 and V is TRBV10-3; 11 positions match TRBD2. CDR1 is ENHRY and CDR2 is SYGVKD in the germline V gene. After removal of 3 bases from V and 2 bases from J, the junction contained 3 bases not matched to a gene. The CDR3 contains 15 residues. This CDR3 is CAISDATSGAYEQYF. CDR3 in DNA: TGTGCCATCAGTGATGCGACTAGCGGGGCCTACGAGCAGTACTTC.

The chain is built from TRBV28 and TRBJ2-3; 7 bases are shared with TRBD2. V gave up 3 bases and J gave up 5 bases; unmatched junction bases: 5. The germline CDR1 and CDR2 sequences are MDHEN and SYDVKM. The CDR3 loop spans 14 amino acids. CDR3 protein: CASSFRGGKDTQYF. The CDR3 nucleotides read TGTGCCAGCAGTTTCCGGGGAGGGAAAGATACGCAGTATTTT.

The gene calls are TRBV6-5 and TRBJ1-5, with TRBD1 matching over 10 bases. Germline CDR1 and CDR2: MNHEY and SVGAGI. Trimming removed 2 bases from V and 9 bases from J; junction bases left unmatched: 4. The CDR3 runs 14 residues. The CDR3 coding sequence is TGTGCCAGCAGTTACGGGACAGGGGTAGTGCCCCAGCATTTT. It codes for CASSYGTGVVPQHF.

The chain joins TRBV21-1 to TRBJ2-2; TRBD2 is taken as the D call from the table, unchecked against the DNA. TRBV21-1 has pseudogene status. The CDR3 is 19 amino acids. DNA for the CDR3: TGTGCCAGCAGCAAAGCGATGCTAGCGGGACTATCGAACACCGGGGAGCTGTTTTTT. This translates into CASSKAMLAGLSNTGELFF.

The V and J genes are TRBV30 and TRBJ1-1; no clear D gene. Germline loops: CDR1 GTSNPN, CDR2 SVGIG (reference sequence). Trimming cost V 0 bases and J 0 bases, with 8 bases left between them. The CDR3 loop spans 14 amino acids. CDR3 residues: CAWSVPGLNTEAFF. CDR3 in DNA: TGTGCCTGGAGTGTACCGGGTTTGAACACTGAAGCTTTCTTT.

This chain connects TRBV4-1 to TRBJ2-5, with a weak D call TRBD1 (5 bases). Trimming removed 1 base at V and 2 bases at J, with 23 bases between. CDR1 MGHRA and CDR2 YSYEKL come from the germline V gene. CDR3 size: 19 residues. The CDR3 nucleotides are TGCGCCAGCAGCCAAGTTTTGGCCTCCCTCCGGACAAATCAAGAGACCCAGTACTTC. This encodes CASSQVLASLRTNQETQYF.

This chain uses TRBV28 with TRBJ1-1, with no clear D. The CDR3 length is 13 residues. Germline CDR1 reads MDHEN; CDR2 reads SYDVKM. Trimming took 2 bases from V and 7 from J, leaving 11 bases between them. Here the CDR3 DNA reads TGTGCCAGCAGTTTAGGTGGTCGGGGTGAAGCTTTCTTT. It codes for CASSLGGRGEAFF. The variable domain in full, completed from reference TRBV28 and TRBJ1-1, reads DVKVTQSSRYLVKRTGEKVFLECVQDMDHENMFWYRQDPGLGLRLIYFSYDVKMKEKGDIPEGYSVSREKKERFSLILESASTNQTSMYLCASSLGGRGEAFFGQGTRLTVV.

The genes are TRBV18 and TRBJ2-7; 8 bases line up with TRBD1. Germline V gene sequence: CDR1 KGHSH, CDR2 LQKENI. The CDR3 contains 14 residues. The J segment lost 2 bases and the V segment lost 3 bases, leaving 3 bases of the junction unmatched. This chain's CDR3 is CASSPGTGTYEQYF. The CDR3 DNA reads TGTGCCAGCTCACCCGGGACAGGAACCTACGAGCAGTACTTC. Filled out from reference TRBV18 and TRBJ2-7, the complete variable domain reads NAGVMQNPRHLVRRRGQEARLRCSPMKGHSHVYWYRQLPEEGLKFMVYLQKENIIDESGMPKERFSAEFPKEGPSILRIQQVVRGDSAAYFCASSPGTGTYEQYFGPGTRLTVT.

J is TRBJ2-7 and V is TRBV27; the match to TRBD2 covers 7 bases. This CDR3 is 15 amino acids long. CDR1 is MNHEY and CDR2 is SMNVEV in the germline V gene (reference sequence). Unmatched junction bases numbered 10, after V lost 3 bases and J lost 5 bases. DNA of the CDR3: TGTGCCAGCAGTTTTTTTGGGCTAGCGGAGGACGAGCAGTACTTC. Translation: CASSFFGLAEDEQYF.

The chain uses TRBV7-2 and TRBJ2-3, with 8 bases identical to TRBD2. V trimming: 5 bases; J trimming: 1 base; junction bases outside the gene matches: 5. The length of the CDR3 is 15 residues. Per germline, CDR1 SGHTA and CDR2 FQGNSA. The chain's CDR3 is CASSQTSARTDTQYF. CDR3 bases: TGTGCCAGCAGCCAGACTAGCGCCCGCACAGATACGCAGTATTTT. The whole variable domain, remainder taken from reference TRBV7-2 and TRBJ2-3, is GAGVSQSPSNKVTEKGKDVELRCDPISGHTALYWYRQSLGQGLEFLIYFQGNSAPDKSGLPSDRFSAERTGGSVSTLTIQRTQQEDSAVYLCASSQTSARTDTQYFGPGTRLTVL.

V and J are TRBV4-2 and TRBJ1-4; 7 bases are shared with TRBD1. CDR3 length: 15 residues. With 0 bases clipped from V and 3 bases from J, the junction kept 1 base outside the gene matches. Germline assignment: CDR1 LGHNA and CDR2 YNFKEQ. The CDR3 protein is CASSQDQGANEKLFF. The DNA of the CDR3 is TGTGCCAGCAGCCAAGATCAGGGGGCTAATGAAAAACTGTTTTTT.